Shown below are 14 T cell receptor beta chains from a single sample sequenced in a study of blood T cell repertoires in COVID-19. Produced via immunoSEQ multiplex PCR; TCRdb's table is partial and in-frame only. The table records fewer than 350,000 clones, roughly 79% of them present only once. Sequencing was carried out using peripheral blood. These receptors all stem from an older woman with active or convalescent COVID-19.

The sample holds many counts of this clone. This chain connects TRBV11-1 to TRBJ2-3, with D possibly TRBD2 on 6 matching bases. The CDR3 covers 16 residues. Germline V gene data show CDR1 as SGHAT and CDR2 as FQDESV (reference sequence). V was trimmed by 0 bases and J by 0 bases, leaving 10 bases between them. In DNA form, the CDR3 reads TGTGCCAGCAGCTTAGCGTGGGGGGACAGCACAGATACGCAGTATTTT. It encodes CASSLAWGDSTDTQYF.

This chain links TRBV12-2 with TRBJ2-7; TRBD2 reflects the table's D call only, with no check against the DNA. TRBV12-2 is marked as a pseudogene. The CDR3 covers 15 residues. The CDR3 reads CASRLVRCQTYEQYF. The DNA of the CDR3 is TGTGCAAGTCGCTTAGTGAGGTGTCAAACCTACGAGCAGTACTTC.

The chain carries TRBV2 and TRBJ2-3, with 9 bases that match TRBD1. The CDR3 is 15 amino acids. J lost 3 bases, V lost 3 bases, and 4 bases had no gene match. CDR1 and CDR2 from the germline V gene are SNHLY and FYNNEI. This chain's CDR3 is CASSDWDRETDTQYF. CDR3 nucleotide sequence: TGTGCCAGCAGTGACTGGGACAGGGAGACAGATACGCAGTATTTT.

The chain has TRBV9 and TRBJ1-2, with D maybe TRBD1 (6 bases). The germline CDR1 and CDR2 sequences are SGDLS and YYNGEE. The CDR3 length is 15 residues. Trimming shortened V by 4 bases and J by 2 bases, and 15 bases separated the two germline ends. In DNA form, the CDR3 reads TGTGCCAGCAGCATCGACAGGATCCCCAACTATGGCTACACCTTC. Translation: CASSIDRIPNYGYTF.

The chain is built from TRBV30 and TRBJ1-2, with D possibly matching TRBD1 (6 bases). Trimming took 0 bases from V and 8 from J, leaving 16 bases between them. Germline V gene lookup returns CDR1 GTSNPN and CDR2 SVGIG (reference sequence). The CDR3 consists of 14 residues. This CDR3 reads CAWSVRQGRGGYTF. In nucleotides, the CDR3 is TGTGCCTGGAGTGTACGTCAGGGGCGAGGGGGCTACACCTTC.

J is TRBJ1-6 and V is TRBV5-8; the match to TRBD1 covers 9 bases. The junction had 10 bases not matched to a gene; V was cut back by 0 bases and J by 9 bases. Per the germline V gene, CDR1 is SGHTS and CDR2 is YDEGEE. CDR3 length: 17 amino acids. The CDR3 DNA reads TGTGCCAGCAGCTTGGGACAGGGGGTCCTGAGGGGTTCACCCCTCCACTTT. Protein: CASSLGQGVLRGSPLHF. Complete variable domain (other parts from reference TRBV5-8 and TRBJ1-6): EAGVTQSPTHLIKTRGQQATLRCSPISGHTSVYWYQQALGLGLQFLLWYDEGEERNRGNFPPRFSGRQFPNYSSELNVNALELEDSALYLCASSLGQGVLRGSPLHFGNGTRLTVT.

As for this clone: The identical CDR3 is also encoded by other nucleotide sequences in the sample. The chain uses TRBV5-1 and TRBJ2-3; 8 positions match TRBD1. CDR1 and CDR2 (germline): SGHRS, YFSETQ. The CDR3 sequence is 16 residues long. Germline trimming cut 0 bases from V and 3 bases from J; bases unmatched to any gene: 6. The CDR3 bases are TGCGCCAGCAGCTTGGGGGGCCAGGGGGCGACAGATACGCAGTATTTT. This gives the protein CASSLGGQGATDTQYF.

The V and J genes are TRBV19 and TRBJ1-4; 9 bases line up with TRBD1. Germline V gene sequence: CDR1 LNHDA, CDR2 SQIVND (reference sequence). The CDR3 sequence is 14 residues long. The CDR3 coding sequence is TGTGCAGTACAGGGGGCAGCGGCTAATGAAAAACTGTTTTTT. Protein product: CAVQGAAANEKLFF.

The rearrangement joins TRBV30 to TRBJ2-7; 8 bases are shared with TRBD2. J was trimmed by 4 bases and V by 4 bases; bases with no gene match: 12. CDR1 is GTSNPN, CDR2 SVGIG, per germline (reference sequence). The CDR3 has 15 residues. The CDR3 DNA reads TGTGCCTGGACCGGGGGGGGTCGGGCGTCTTACGAGCAGTACTTC. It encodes CAWTGGGRASYEQYF.

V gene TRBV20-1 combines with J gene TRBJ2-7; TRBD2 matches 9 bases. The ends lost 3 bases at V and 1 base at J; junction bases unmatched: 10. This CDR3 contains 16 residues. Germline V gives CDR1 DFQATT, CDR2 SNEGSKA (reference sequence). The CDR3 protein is CSASDPRRGGSYEQYF. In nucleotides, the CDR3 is TGCAGTGCTAGTGACCCCCGGCGGGGGGGATCCTACGAGCAGTACTTC.

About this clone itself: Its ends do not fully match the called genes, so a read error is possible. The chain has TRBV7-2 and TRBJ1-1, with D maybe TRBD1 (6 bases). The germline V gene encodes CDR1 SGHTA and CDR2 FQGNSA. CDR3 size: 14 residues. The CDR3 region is CASSLGRGNAEAFF. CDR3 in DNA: TGTGCCAGCAGCTTGGGGAGGGGGAACGCTGAAGCTTTCTTT. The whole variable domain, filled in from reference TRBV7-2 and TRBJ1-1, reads GAGVSQSPSNKVTEKGKDVELRCDPISGHTALYWYRQSLGQGLEFLIYFQGNSAPDKSGLPSDRFSAERTGGSVSTLTIQRTQQEDSAVYLCASSLGRGNAEAFFGQGTRLTVV.

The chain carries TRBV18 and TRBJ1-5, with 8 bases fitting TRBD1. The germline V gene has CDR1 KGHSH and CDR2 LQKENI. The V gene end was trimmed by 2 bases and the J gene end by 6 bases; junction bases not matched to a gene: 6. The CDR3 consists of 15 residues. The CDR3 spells CASSPSRTGFQPQHF. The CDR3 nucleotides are TGTGCCAGCTCACCAAGTCGGACAGGGTTTCAGCCCCAGCATTTT.

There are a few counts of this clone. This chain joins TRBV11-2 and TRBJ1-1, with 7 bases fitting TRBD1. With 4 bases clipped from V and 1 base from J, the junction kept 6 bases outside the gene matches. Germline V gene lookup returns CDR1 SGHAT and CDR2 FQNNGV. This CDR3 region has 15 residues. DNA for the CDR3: TGTGCCAGCAGCTCCACAAACAGGGGGAACACTGAAGCTTTCTTT. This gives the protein CASSSTNRGNTEAFF. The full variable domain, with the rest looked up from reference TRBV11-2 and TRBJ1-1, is EAGVAQSPRYKIIEKRQSVAFWCNPISGHATLYWYQQILGQGPKLLIQFQNNGVVDDSQLPKDRFSAERLKGVDSTLKIQPAKLEDSAVYLCASSSTNRGNTEAFFGQGTRLTVV.

For the CDR3, the DNA is TGTGCCAGCAGAAGGGGGAGGACAGGGGGTCCGGAGACCCAGTACTTC. The encoded protein is CASRRGRTGGPETQYF. V is TRBV5-8 and J is TRBJ2-5; the match to TRBD1 covers 10 bases. Germline CDR1 and CDR2: SGHTS and YDEGEE. J gave up 5 bases and V 5 bases, and 12 bases lay outside the gene matches. The CDR3 loop spans 16 amino acids. The full variable domain, rest sourced from reference TRBV5-8 and TRBJ2-5, is EAGVTQSPTHLIKTRGQQATLRCSPISGHTSVYWYQQALGLGLQFLLWYDEGEERNRGNFPPRFSGRQFPNYSSELNVNALELEDSALYLCASRRGRTGGPETQYFGPGTRLLVL.